These 28 T cell receptor beta chains originate from one sample sequenced in a study of blood T cell repertoires in COVID-19. TCRdb keeps only in-frame clones here, not all; method: immunoSEQ multiplex PCR. The sample yields some 200,000 clones, about four fifths seen once. Material for sequencing was PBMCs or T cells enriched from blood (not recorded which). These receptors were taken from a middle-aged man who had recovered from COVID-19.

The V call is TRBV9, the J call TRBJ2-7, with 8 bases aligning to TRBD1. The CDR3 consists of 15 residues. The ends lost 0 bases at V and 2 bases at J; junction bases unmatched: 4. From germline, CDR1 is SGDLS and CDR2 YYNGEE. CDR3 amino acids: CASSVGQGPAYEQYF. CDR3 bases: TGTGCCAGCAGCGTAGGACAGGGGCCTGCCTACGAGCAGTACTTC.

The chain joins TRBV4-3 to TRBJ2-7; maybe TRBD1 (6 bases). Deletions cut 4 bases from V and 7 bases from J, with 14 bases between. Germline V gene lookup returns CDR1 LGHNA and CDR2 YSLEER. The CDR3 extends over 13 amino acids. CDR3 sequence (DNA): TGCGCCAGCAGCCTAATAAAAGGACAGGAGCAGTACTTC. This translates into CASSLIKGQEQYF.

This chain connects TRBV6-5 to TRBJ2-5; TRBD1 is a possible D gene (5 bases). Trimming removed 2 bases from V and 2 bases from J, with 9 bases in between. CDR1 is MNHEY and CDR2 is SVGAGI in the germline V gene. The CDR3 runs 14 residues. CDR3 coding DNA: TGTGCCAGCAGTTACCAGGGCTCACAAGAGACCCAGTACTTC. It translates to CASSYQGSQETQYF.

The rearrangement links TRBV12-5 to TRBJ1-1; D not resolved. Germline lookup yields CDR1 LGHNT and CDR2 FRNRAP. This CDR3 region has 13 residues. V lost 7 bases and J lost 0, with 9 bases in between. CDR3: CASAGGLNTEAFF. CDR3 in DNA: TGTGCTAGTGCTGGAGGTCTGAACACTGAAGCTTTCTTT.

This clone was picked up one time. CDR3 coding DNA: TGCGCCAGCAGCGGGGGACAGGGGGACAATCAGCCCCAGCATTTT. It encodes CASSGGQGDNQPQHF. This sequence joins TRBV5-1 and TRBJ1-5; 11 bases map to TRBD1. The junction had 3 bases not matched to a gene; V was cut back by 4 bases and J by 3 bases. The CDR3 runs to 15 residues. Germline V lookup: CDR1 SGHRS, CDR2 YFSETQ.

CDR3 region: CASSYTKETQYF. CDR3 coding DNA: TGTGCCAGCTCGTACACGAAAGAGACCCAGTACTTC. This chain uses TRBV2 with TRBJ2-5; D unclear. V was cut by 8 bases and J by 3 bases, with 10 bases left in between. Germline-derived CDR1 and CDR2 are SNHLY and FYNNEI. The CDR3 runs to 12 residues.

V gene TRBV10-3 combines with J gene TRBJ1-5; TRBD1 is a possible D gene (6 bases). V lost 7 bases and J lost 5, with 12 bases in between. CDR3 length: 13 amino acids. Germline V gives CDR1 ENHRY, CDR2 SYGVKD. In nucleotides, the CDR3 is TGTGCCATCACTCCAGGGGACCATCAGCCCCAGCATTTT. Translated: CAITPGDHQPQHF.

The chain uses TRBV6-1 and TRBJ1-2, with a tentative D call TRBD1 (6 bases). Germline CDR1 MNHNS, CDR2 SASEGT. The CDR3 length is 13 residues. V was shortened by 2 bases and J by 6 bases, with 10 bases between the two germline ends. CDR3 sequence: CASSELGANGYTF. The CDR3 DNA reads TGTGCCAGCAGTGAACTGGGGGCGAATGGCTACACCTTC.

CDR3 residues: CASSMRRTGWEEGSNQPQHF. The CDR3 nucleotides are TGTGCCAGTAGTATGCGGCGGACAGGGTGGGAGGAGGGTAGCAATCAGCCCCAGCATTTT. The chain is built from TRBV19 and TRBJ1-5; the match to TRBD1 covers 8 bases. V dropped 3 bases and J dropped 0; count of bases not matched to a gene: 16. Germline CDR1 and CDR2: LNHDA and SQIVND (reference sequence). The CDR3 is 20 residues long.

The chain has TRBV4-2 and TRBJ1-4, with 8 bases aligning to TRBD1. The germline V gene has CDR1 LGHNA and CDR2 YNFKEQ. The CDR3 covers 19 residues. The junction had 14 bases not matched to a gene; V was cut back by 5 bases and J by 0 bases. CDR3 sequence reads: CASSASLDREFSTNEKLFF. CDR3 sequence (DNA): TGTGCCAGCAGCGCGTCTTTGGACAGGGAGTTTTCAACTAATGAAAAACTGTTTTTT.

The chain uses TRBV29-1 and TRBJ2-3; weak D call: TRBD2 (6 bases). The germline CDR1 and CDR2 sequences are SQVTM and ANQGSEA. The CDR3 spans 14 residues. Between the trimmed V and J ends, which lost 3 bases and 2 bases, there was a span of 12 bases. CDR3: CSVEDAGYTDTQYF. The CDR3 region has the DNA TGCAGCGTTGAGGATGCGGGATACACAGATACGCAGTATTTT.

Notes on this clone: Other nucleotide sequences from this sample produce the same CDR3. The J gene is TRBJ2-5, the V gene TRBV5-1; D gene uncertain. CDR1 SGHRS and CDR2 YFSETQ come from the germline V gene. The CDR3 has 13 residues. V was cut by 0 bases and J by 4 bases, with 7 bases left in between. Here the CDR3 reads CASSLGQRETQYF. CDR3 sequence (DNA): TGCGCCAGCAGCTTGGGGCAGCGAGAGACCCAGTACTTC. The entire variable domain, with the rest obtained from reference TRBV5-1 and TRBJ2-5, is as follows: KAGVTQTPRYLIKTRGQQVTLSCSPISGHRSVSWYQQTPGQGLQFLFEYFSETQRNKGNFPGRFSGRQFSNSRSEMNVSTLELGDSALYLCASSLGQRETQYFGPGTRLLVL.

The CDR3 protein is CASSLDRVRVEKLFF. In nucleotides, the CDR3 is TGTGCCAGCAGTTTAGACAGGGTTAGGGTCGAAAAACTGTTTTTT. The genes are TRBV6-5 and TRBJ1-4; TRBD1 matches 7 bases. Germline loops: CDR1 MNHEY, CDR2 SVGAGI. This CDR3 comprises 15 residues. Trimming at V came to 4 bases and at J to 8 bases, leaving 10 bases not matched to a gene.

This chain links TRBV28 with TRBJ1-2; D not resolved. CDR1 and CDR2 (germline): MDHEN, SYDVKM. The CDR3 has 12 residues. V shed 9 bases and J shed 8 bases, with 16 bases lying between them. This chain's CDR3 is CASSLGGLGYTF. The CDR3 DNA is TGTGCCAGTTCTTTGGGAGGGCTAGGCTACACCTTC.

This clone was seen just once. J is TRBJ1-2 and V is TRBV27; no clear D gene. Germline assignment: CDR1 MNHEY and CDR2 SMNVEV (reference sequence). This CDR3 is built from 14 residues. V was pared by 1 base and J by 1 base, with 7 bases between. CDR3 in DNA: TGTGCCAGCAGTTTATTGAACAGTAACTATGGCTACACCTTC. This gives the protein CASSLLNSNYGYTF.

The V call is TRBV10-2, the J call TRBJ1-2; 8 positions agree with TRBD1. The ends lost 8 bases at V and 3 bases at J; junction bases unmatched: 2. The V gene's germline CDR1 is WSHSY and CDR2 SAAADI. This CDR3 is built from 12 residues. CDR3 sequence (DNA): TGCGCCAGCTCGACAGGGGACTATGGCTACACCTTC. This translates into CASSTGDYGYTF.

The chain employs TRBV9 and TRBJ1-2; 10 nucleotides align to TRBD1. CDR3 length equals 14 residues. CDR1 and CDR2 from the germline V gene are SGDLS and YYNGEE. V was clipped by 4 bases and J by 3 bases; unmatched bases: 3. The DNA for the CDR3 is TGTGCCAGCAGCACAGGGACAGGGGACTATGGCTACACCTTC. Its protein product is CASSTGTGDYGYTF.

The CDR3 loop reads CASSQGYNEKLFF. The CDR3 DNA sequence: TGTGCCAGTAGTCAGGGGTACAATGAAAAACTGTTTTTT. The chain uses TRBV19 and TRBJ1-4, with a tentative D call TRBD1 (6 bases). The CDR3 length is 13 residues. V lost 5 bases to trimming and J lost 5 bases, with 9 bases between them. Germline V gene data show CDR1 as LNHDA and CDR2 as SQIVND (reference sequence).

This chain uses TRBV18 with TRBJ1-1; TRBD1 agrees at 8 bases. CDR1 and CDR2 (germline): KGHSH, LQKENI. The length of the CDR3 is 16 residues. V lost 0 bases, J lost 2 bases, and 5 bases stayed unmatched. CDR3 sequence: CASSPPLGQGNTEAFF. The CDR3, as DNA: TGTGCCAGCTCACCACCCCTTGGACAGGGAAACACTGAAGCTTTCTTT.

The rearrangement uses TRBV30 and TRBJ2-3, with TRBD2 matching over 11 bases. The CDR3 runs 14 residues. V gave up 3 bases and J gave up 8 bases; unmatched junction bases: 7. CDR1 is GTSNPN and CDR2 is SVGIG in the germline V gene (reference sequence). In DNA, the CDR3 is TGTGCCTGGAGCTTAGCGGGGGGGCCGGGTACGCAGTATTTT. Its protein is CAWSLAGGPGTQYF.

The chain links TRBV7-9 to TRBJ1-2; a possible D gene is TRBD1 (6 bases). The CDR3 extends over 14 amino acids. The ends were cut back, 5 bases at V and 8 bases at J, with 18 bases in the middle. Looked up from germline, CDR1 is SEHNR and CDR2 is FQNEAQ (reference sequence). The chain's CDR3 is CASSPGTTAEGYTF. The CDR3 DNA follows: TGTGCCAGCAGCCCCGGGACAACCGCCGAAGGCTACACCTTC.

This clone came up a few times. The chain couples TRBV19 to TRBJ2-3; 8 bases align to TRBD2. V was pared by 5 bases and J by 3 bases, with 4 bases of the junction left unmatched. Germline CDR1 and CDR2: LNHDA and SQIVND (reference sequence). The CDR3 spans 14 residues. CDR3 protein: CASSFGGGTDTQYF. CDR3 coding DNA: TGTGCCAGTAGTTTCGGCGGGGGGACAGATACGCAGTATTTT. The whole variable domain, remainder taken from reference TRBV19 and TRBJ2-3, is DGGITQSPKYLFRKEGQNVTLSCEQNLNHDAMYWYRQDPGQGLRLIYYSQIVNDFQKGDIAEGYSVSREKKESFPLTVTSAQKNPTAFYLCASSFGGGTDTQYFGPGTRLTVL.

This chain joins TRBV25-1 and TRBJ1-4, with 9 bases fitting TRBD1. V dropped 4 bases and J dropped 5; count of bases not matched to a gene: 5. Germline CDR1 and CDR2: MGHDK and SYGVNS. CDR3 size: 15 residues. Here the CDR3 reads CASSAPGQGNEKLFF. CDR3 DNA sequence: TGTGCCAGCAGTGCCCCGGGACAGGGAAATGAAAAACTGTTTTTT.

The chain is built from TRBV10-3 and TRBJ2-1; TRBD1 aligns across 7 bases. Germline-derived CDR1 and CDR2 are ENHRY and SYGVKD. V lost 5 bases and J lost 7; bases outside the gene matches: 11. This CDR3 is 15 amino acids long. Written as DNA, the CDR3 is TGTGCCATCAGTTCTACAGGGGCCGCAGGGAATGAGCAGTTCTTC. This gives the protein CAISSTGAAGNEQFF.

V gene TRBV3-1 (or the pseudogene TRBV3-2) combines with J gene TRBJ2-7, with 8 bases lining up with TRBD1. The CDR3 is 13 residues long. The germline V gene has CDR1 LGHDT and CDR2 YNNKEL (reference sequence). Losses at the gene ends were 4 bases for V and 3 bases for J; bases not matched to a gene: 2. The CDR3 sequence: CASSRGQGYEQYF. The CDR3 coding sequence is TGTGCCAGCAGCCGCGGACAGGGCTACGAGCAGTACTTC.

The J gene is TRBJ2-1, the V gene TRBV2; 7 nucleotides match TRBD2. Germline loops: CDR1 SNHLY, CDR2 FYNNEI. The CDR3 extends over 16 amino acids. Trimming cost V 7 bases and J 3 bases; bases outside gene matches: 12. The CDR3 loop is CASTLLTGEGYNEQFF. The CDR3 DNA is TGTGCCAGCACCCTTCTTACTGGGGAGGGCTACAATGAGCAGTTCTTC.

A single count supports this clone. The CDR3 nucleotides read TGTGCCATCAGTGGACGGTTGGACAGTCTTGGGGGGGACGAGCAGTACTTC. Its translation: CAISGRLDSLGGDEQYF. The chain recombines TRBV10-3 with TRBJ2-7; D perhaps matches TRBD2 (7 bases). V lost 4 bases and J 5 bases, leaving 24 bases between the germline ends. This CDR3 region has 17 residues. The germline gives CDR1 ENHRY, CDR2 SYGVKD.

The chain links TRBV29-1 to TRBJ1-4; 10 bases match TRBD1. V shed 7 bases and J 8 bases; nucleotides not matched to a gene: 4. CDR1 is SQVTM and CDR2 is ANQGSEA in the germline V gene. The CDR3 totals 12 residues. The CDR3 reads CSAGTGAEKLFF. The CDR3 nucleotides are TGCAGCGCCGGGACAGGGGCCGAAAAACTGTTTTTT.